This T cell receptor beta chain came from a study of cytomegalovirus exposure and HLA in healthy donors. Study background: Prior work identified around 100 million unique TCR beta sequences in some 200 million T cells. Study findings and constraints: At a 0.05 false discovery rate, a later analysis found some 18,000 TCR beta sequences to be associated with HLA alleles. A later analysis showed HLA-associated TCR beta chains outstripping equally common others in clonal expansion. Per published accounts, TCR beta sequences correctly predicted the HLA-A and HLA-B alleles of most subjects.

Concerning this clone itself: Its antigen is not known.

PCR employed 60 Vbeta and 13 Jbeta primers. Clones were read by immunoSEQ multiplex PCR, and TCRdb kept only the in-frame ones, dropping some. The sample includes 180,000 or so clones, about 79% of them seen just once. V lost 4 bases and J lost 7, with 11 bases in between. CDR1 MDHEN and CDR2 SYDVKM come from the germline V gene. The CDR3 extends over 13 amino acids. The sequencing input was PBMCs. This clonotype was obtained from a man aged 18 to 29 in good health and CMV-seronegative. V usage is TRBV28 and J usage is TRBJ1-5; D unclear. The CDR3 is CASSSGAKQPQHF. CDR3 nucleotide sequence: TGTGCCAGCAGTTCGGGTGCCAAGCAGCCCCAGCATTTT.